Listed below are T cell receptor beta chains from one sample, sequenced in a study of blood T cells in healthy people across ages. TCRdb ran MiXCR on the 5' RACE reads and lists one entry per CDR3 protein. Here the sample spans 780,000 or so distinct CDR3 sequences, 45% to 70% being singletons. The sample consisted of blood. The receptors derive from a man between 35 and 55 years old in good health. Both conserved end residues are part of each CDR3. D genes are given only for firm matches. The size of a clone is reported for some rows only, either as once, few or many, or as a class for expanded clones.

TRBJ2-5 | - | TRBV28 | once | CASSAPGVRETQYF | TGTGCCAGCAGCGCCCCGGGGGTCAGGGAGACCCAGTACTTC
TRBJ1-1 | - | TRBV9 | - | CASSGPEIGYTEAFF | TGTGCCAGCAGCGGGCCCGAAATAGGGTACACTGAAGCTTTCTTT
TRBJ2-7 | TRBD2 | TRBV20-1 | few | CSARQGGASGKSYEQYF | TGCAGTGCTAGGCAAGGGGGGGCTAGCGGGAAGTCCTACGAGCAGTACTTC
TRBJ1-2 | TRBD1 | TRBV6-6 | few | CASSYLDREEGYTF | TGTGCCAGCAGTTACCTGGACAGGGAGGAAGGCTACACCTTC
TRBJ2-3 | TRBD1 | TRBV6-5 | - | CASRPDRAVGTQYF | TGTGCCAGCAGACCCGACAGGGCAGTGGGTACGCAGTATTTT
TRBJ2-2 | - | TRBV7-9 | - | CASSFLGARELFF | TGTGCCAGCAGCTTTTTGGGGGCCCGGGAGCTGTTTTTT
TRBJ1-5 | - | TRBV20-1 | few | CSARDFAGANQPQHF | TGCAGTGCTAGAGATTTTGCAGGGGCCAATCAGCCCCAGCATTTT
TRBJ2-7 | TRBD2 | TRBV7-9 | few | CASSLGPTIWEREYEQYF | TGTGCCAGCAGCTTAGGGCCGACTATCTGGGAGCGGGAGTACGAGCAGTACTTC
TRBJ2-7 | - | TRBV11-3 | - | CASSLEGGVRAVAYEQYF | TGTGCCAGCAGCTTAGAAGGGGGAGTCAGGGCGGTGGCCTACGAGCAGTACTTC
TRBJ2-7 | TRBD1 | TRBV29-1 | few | CSVEDGTDRGLIYEQYF | TGCAGCGTTGAAGATGGCACGGACAGGGGATTAATCTACGAGCAGTACTTC
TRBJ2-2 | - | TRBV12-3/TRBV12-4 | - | CASSPTTGGTGELFF | TGTGCCAGCAGCCCAACGACAGGAGGTACCGGGGAGCTGTTTTTT
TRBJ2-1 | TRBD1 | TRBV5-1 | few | CASSMGQGVSEQFF | TGCGCCAGCAGCATGGGACAGGGAGTAAGTGAGCAGTTCTTC
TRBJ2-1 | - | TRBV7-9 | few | CASSVFGIGSYNEQFF | TGTGCCAGCAGCGTGTTTGGGATCGGCTCCTACAATGAGCAGTTCTTC
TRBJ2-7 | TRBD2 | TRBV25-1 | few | CASSSPGLGINEQYF | TGTGCCAGCTCATCTCCGGGACTAGGAATCAACGAGCAGTACTTC
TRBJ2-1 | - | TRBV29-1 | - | CSVVLANEQFF | TGCAGCGTTGTGCTCGCGAATGAGCAGTTCTTC
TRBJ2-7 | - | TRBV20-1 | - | CSAFPGTTLDEQYF | TGCAGTGCTTTCCCAGGAACCACCCTGGACGAGCAGTACTTC
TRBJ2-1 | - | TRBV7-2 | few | CASSLVRARLNEQFF | TGTGCCAGCAGCTTAGTGAGGGCCCGTCTTAATGAGCAGTTCTTC
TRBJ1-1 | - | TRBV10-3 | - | CAISESEDLPLKGAFF | TGTGCCATCAGTGAGTCCGAGGACCTCCCCTTGAAGGGAGCTTTCTTT
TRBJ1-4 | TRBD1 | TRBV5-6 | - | CASSSVQGFGEKLFF | TGTGCCAGCAGTTCCGTACAGGGGTTTGGTGAAAAACTGTTTTTT
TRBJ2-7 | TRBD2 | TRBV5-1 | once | CASSLAGLVSEQYF | TGCGCCAGCAGCTTGGCGGGACTAGTATCCGAGCAGTACTTC